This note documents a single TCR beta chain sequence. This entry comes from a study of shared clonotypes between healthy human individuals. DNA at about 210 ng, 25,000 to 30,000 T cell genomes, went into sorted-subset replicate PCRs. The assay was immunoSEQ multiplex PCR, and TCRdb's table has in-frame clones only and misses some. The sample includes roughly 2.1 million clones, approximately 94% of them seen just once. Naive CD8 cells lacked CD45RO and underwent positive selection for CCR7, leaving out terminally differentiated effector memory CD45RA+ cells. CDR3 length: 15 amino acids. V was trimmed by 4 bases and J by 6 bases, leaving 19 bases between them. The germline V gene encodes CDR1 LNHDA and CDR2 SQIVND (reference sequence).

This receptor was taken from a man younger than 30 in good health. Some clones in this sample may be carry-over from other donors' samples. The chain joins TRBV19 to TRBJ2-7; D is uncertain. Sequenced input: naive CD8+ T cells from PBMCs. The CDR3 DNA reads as TGTGCCAGTAGTAACCCCCCCGCTGGGGTCAGCGAGCAGTACTTC. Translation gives CASSNPPAGVSEQYF.